The clone carrying this T cell receptor (beta chain) turned up a few times. Its antigen is not known. This CDR3 comprises 14 residues. Germline lookup yields CDR1 MNHEY and CDR2 SVGAGI. Unmatched junction bases numbered 4, after V lost 5 bases and J lost 1 base. Study-wide points: Tumor Treg TCRs overlapped most with tumor naive CD4+ cells.

Full-length variable regions came from constant-region reverse primers plus semi-nested Nested Universal Primer A PCR. In TCRdb, the 5' RACE reads were re-called with MiXCR into one record per CDR3 protein. The sample carries 55,000 to 70,000 distinct CDR3 sequences, roughly 28% recorded once. The rearrangement links TRBV6-5 to TRBJ2-7; 8 positions match TRBD2. Sequencing was carried out using tumor-infiltrating memory CD4+ T cells sorted from the breast tumor. Subset denoted: memory CD4+ T cells, CD4+CD45RO+CD25-. This receptor was obtained from a female donor with breast cancer. CDR3 amino acids: CASSKTSGSYEQYF. CDR3 sequence (DNA): TGTGCCAGCAGTAAAACTAGCGGATCCTACGAGCAGTACTTC.